A selection of T cell receptor beta chains follows, all from one sample in a study of blood T cell repertoires in COVID-19. Repertoires were generated with immunoSEQ multiplex PCR, while TCRdb's copy carries only in-frame clones and drops some. The sample records around 210,000 clones, roughly 90% being singletons. The sequenced sample was PBMCs or T cells enriched from blood (not recorded which). These receptors all come from a woman younger than 35 who had recovered from COVID-19. The CDR3 runs from the conserved cysteine through the conserved F or W.

v_call	j_call	cdr3_length	cdr3_aa
TRBV19	TRBJ2-6	18	CASSTVQGGSSGANVLTF
TRBV4-1	TRBJ2-3	17	CASSQEPHGAGRDTQYF
TRBV29-1	TRBJ1-1	18	CSVEDPGTGPDANTEAFF
TRBV6-6	TRBJ2-1	18	CASSPPGIASRPGNEQFF
TRBV7-9	TRBJ1-2	14	CASSLGTANYGYTF
TRBV4-1	TRBJ1-2	13	CASSQQAGDRYTF
TRBV9	TRBJ1-4	15	CASSPDGRDNEKLFF
TRBV7-9	TRBJ1-4	15	CASSLQGHSFEKLFF
TRBV30	TRBJ1-2	12	CAWTGVLNGYTF
TRBV4-2	TRBJ2-5	16	CASSQEAGARWETQYF
TRBV9	TRBJ1-2	14	CASSAGQTQYGYTF
TRBV2	TRBJ2-2	14	CASSETGLTGELFF
TRBV30	TRBJ1-2	13	CAWSPDSKYGYTF
TRBV9	TRBJ2-2	14	CASKAGGSTGELFF
TRBV6-1	TRBJ1-5	14	CASGGQPINQPQHF
TRBV7-9	TRBJ1-1	13	CASSLGVVTEAFF
TRBV6-5	TRBJ1-5	15	CASRERGYSNQPQHF
TRBV7-9	TRBJ1-6	14	CASSLPGLNSPLHF
TRBV7-2	TRBJ2-7	14	CASSLRTGAYEQYF
TRBV3-1/TRBV3-2	TRBJ1-2	15	CASSQDERHRGSYTF
TRBV7-6	TRBJ2-7	15	CASSLNSDSSYEQYF
TRBV6-5	TRBJ1-5	14	CASNQGDSNQPQHF
TRBV2	TRBJ1-1	14	CASSDRIGQGEAFF
TRBV19	TRBJ2-7	14	CASSRRDRPYEQYF
TRBV18	TRBJ1-5	15	CASSRERGQPQPQHF
TRBV24-1	TRBJ1-1	17	CATSDPRGGASKTEAFF
TRBV6-1	TRBJ1-5	15	CASSERRTGTQPQHF
TRBV2	TRBJ1-1	14	CASTSGGTNTEAFF
TRBV2	TRBJ1-5	16	CASSEQLRDRGQPQHF
TRBV21-1	TRBJ1-6	11	CASRLCSPLHF
TRBV11-2	TRBJ1-5	13	CASSPYSNQPQHF
TRBV10-1	TRBJ2-3	14	CASSETTGVDTQYF
TRBV10-2	TRBJ1-1	13	CASSAQMNTEAFF
TRBV27	TRBJ2-7	15	CASSLSGTSGHEQYF
TRBV28	TRBJ2-1	13	CASSLPAVSEQFF
TRBV28	TRBJ1-1	15	CASSLIPEMNTEAFF
TRBV12-3/TRBV12-4	TRBJ1-2	12	CASSGQGYGYTF
TRBV6-5	TRBJ1-2	13	CASSYSAGGGYTF
TRBV10-1	TRBJ2-1	15	CASSEKGTRANEQFF
TRBV27	TRBJ1-2	13	CASSLGGSYGYTF
TRBV5-1	TRBJ1-1	14	CASSGAAGVTEAFF
TRBV9	TRBJ1-6	18	CASSVSADRRLYNSPLHF
TRBV7-2	TRBJ1-2	15	CASSLVSGDGYGYTF
TRBV19	TRBJ1-3	15	CASSIVSVSGNTIYF
TRBV6-5	TRBJ1-1	12	CASTNRQGKAFF
TRBV28	TRBJ1-5	14	CASRLPGRSQPQHF
TRBV6-5	TRBJ1-2	13	CASVGWKGDGYTF
TRBV5-1	TRBJ1-2	17	CASSTGQGAPYTYGYTF
TRBV27	TRBJ2-5	16	CASSPGTSGGEETQYF
TRBV4-2	TRBJ2-3	16	CASSQDSSRFPDTQYF
TRBV6-1	TRBJ2-7	14	CASSEGAGTDEQYF
TRBV10-1	TRBJ2-7	14	CASSESEEGAEQYF
TRBV19	TRBJ1-2	13	CASTTDSYYGYTF
TRBV7-9	TRBJ2-1	15	CASSTDRGSYNEQFF
TRBV6-5	TRBJ1-6	15	CASRVVLRGNSPLHF
TRBV28	TRBJ1-2	14	CASRITGGHYGYTF
TRBV20-1	TRBJ2-7	11	CSAPFSYEQYF
TRBV12-3/TRBV12-4	TRBJ1-3	11	CAEQIGGTIYF
TRBV11-1	TRBJ1-2	13	CASSSGQGDGYTF
TRBV28	TRBJ2-7	14	CASSEGTHNYEQYF